Shown below are 21 T cell receptor beta chains from a single sample sequenced in a study of blood T cell repertoires in COVID-19. Sequenced by immunoSEQ multiplex PCR; TCRdb stores in-frame clones only, minus some. Here the sample spans about 200,000 clones, about three quarters being singletons. Sequencing was carried out using peripheral blood. All receptors come from a woman between 70 and 85 years old with acute or convalescent COVID-19.

The V call is TRBV7-2, the J call TRBJ1-6; the D gene is possibly TRBD1 (5 bases). V dropped 4 bases and J dropped 7 bases, with 14 bases sitting between them. CDR1 and CDR2 (germline): SGHTA, FQGNSA. CDR3 size: 15 residues. CDR3 region: CASSSQGTLNSPLHF. The CDR3 bases are TGTGCCAGCAGCTCCCAGGGTACTCTGAATTCACCCCTCCACTTT.

The V call is TRBV3-1 (or the pseudogene TRBV3-2), the J call TRBJ2-5; no clear D gene. Germline CDR1 is LGHDT and CDR2 is YNNKEL (reference sequence). Trimming pared 5 bases from V and 9 bases from J, leaving 10 bases between. The CDR3 sequence is 11 residues long. The CDR3 DNA follows: TGTGCCAGCAGCTTATTAGGAGCCCAGTACTTC. This encodes CASSLLGAQYF.

The chain is built from TRBV7-9 and TRBJ1-1, with a weak D call TRBD1 (5 bases). Trimming took off 4 bases at V and 4 bases at J, with 16 bases between the two ends. The germline V gene encodes CDR1 SEHNR and CDR2 FQNEAQ (reference sequence). The CDR3 extends over 15 amino acids. The CDR3 here is CASSSLQGGGTEAFF. The CDR3 DNA reads as TGTGCCAGCAGCTCCCTTCAGGGCGGCGGCACTGAAGCTTTCTTT.

This clone was observed a few times. V gene TRBV5-1 combines with J gene TRBJ2-7; 8 bases line up with TRBD1. Germline V gene data show CDR1 as SGHRS and CDR2 as YFSETQ. The CDR3 contains 18 residues. Trimming cost V 0 bases and J 6 bases; bases outside gene matches: 17. CDR3 loop: CASSLAQSPTGVRREQYF. CDR3 bases: TGCGCCAGCAGCTTGGCGCAGAGCCCGACAGGGGTGAGACGCGAGCAGTACTTC. Together with reference TRBV5-1 and TRBJ2-7, the CDR3 gives the full variable domain: KAGVTQTPRYLIKTRGQQVTLSCSPISGHRSVSWYQQTPGQGLQFLFEYFSETQRNKGNFPGRFSGRQFSNSRSEMNVSTLELGDSALYLCASSLAQSPTGVRREQYFGPGTRLTVT.

This clone turned up a few times. The chain carries TRBV4-3 and TRBJ2-1; D uncertain. Deletions cut 1 base from V and 8 bases from J, with 6 bases between. This CDR3 is 12 amino acids long. CDR1 LGHNA and CDR2 YSLEER come from the germline V gene. CDR3 sequence reads: CASSQVSYEQFF. In DNA form, the CDR3 reads TGCGCCAGCAGCCAAGTTTCTTATGAGCAGTTCTTC.

This rearrangement joins TRBV23-1 to TRBJ2-3, with D hard to call. TRBV23-1 is sorted into the ORF group, with uncertain function. The CDR3 loop spans 17 amino acids. V was shortened by 7 bases and J by 0 bases, with 20 bases between the two germline ends. This CDR3 reads CASTPPTQSPSTDTQYF. In DNA, the CDR3 is TGCGCCAGCACCCCCCCTACCCAAAGCCCCAGCACAGATACGCAGTATTTT.

This chain joins TRBV5-1 and TRBJ2-7; 7 bases agree with TRBD1. The V and J ends lost 0 bases and 4 bases, in that order; junction bases with no gene match: 7. Germline V gene lookup returns CDR1 SGHRS and CDR2 YFSETQ. This CDR3 has 15 residues. The CDR3 DNA reads TGCGCCAGCAGCTTGGTAGCAGGGGGAAGGTACGAGCAGTACTTC. Its protein is CASSLVAGGRYEQYF.

V is TRBV3-1 (or the pseudogene TRBV3-2) and J is TRBJ1-3; no definite D call. Per germline, CDR1 LGHDT and CDR2 YNNKEL (reference sequence). CDR3 length equals 12 residues. Trimming stripped 2 bases from V and 4 bases from J, with 3 bases between. Here the CDR3 reads CASSQLGNTIYF. Here the CDR3 DNA reads TGTGCCAGCAGCCAATTAGGAAACACCATATATTTT.

This clone appeared a single time. J is TRBJ2-7 and V is TRBV15; no clear D. Germline CDR1 is LNHNV and CDR2 is YYDKDF (reference sequence). Trimming took off 0 bases at V and 3 bases at J, with 12 bases between the two ends. This CDR3 comprises 15 residues. In nucleotides, the CDR3 is TGTGCCACCAGCAGAGATTTAAGTTCAGTCTACGAGCAGTACGTC. It specifies CATSRDLSSVYEQYV.

V gene TRBV6-5 combines with J gene TRBJ1-1; D is uncertain. This CDR3 spans 13 amino acids. The germline V gene encodes CDR1 MNHEY and CDR2 SVGAGI. V shed 8 bases and J shed 2 bases, with 12 bases lying between them. Here the CDR3 DNA reads TGTGCCAGCGTCCGGGGTGTAAACACTGAAGCTTTCTTT. Translated, it gives CASVRGVNTEAFF.

This CDR3 reads CASSSGQGVGETQYF. The CDR3 DNA is TGTGCCAGCAGCTCAGGACAGGGCGTAGGGGAGACCCAGTACTTC. The rearrangement links TRBV11-2 to TRBJ2-5; TRBD1 matches at 8 bases. Trimming cost V 4 bases and J 5 bases; bases outside gene matches: 9. From germline, CDR1 is SGHAT and CDR2 FQNNGV. This CDR3 has 15 amino acids.

As DNA, the CDR3 is TGTGCCAGCAGCTTAGGTACCCGGGGACTGGGCGAGCAGTACTTC. As protein: CASSLGTRGLGEQYF. The rearrangement joins TRBV13 to TRBJ2-7; D possibly corresponds to TRBD2 (6 bases). This CDR3 comprises 15 residues. Trimming removed 0 bases from V and 6 bases from J, with 15 bases in between. Germline V gene sequence: CDR1 PRHDT, CDR2 FYEKMQ (reference sequence). The complete variable domain, with remaining parts taken from reference TRBV13 and TRBJ2-7, reads AAGVIQSPRHLIKEKRETATLKCYPIPRHDTVYWYQQGPGQDPQFLISFYEKMQSDKGSIPDRFSAQQFSDYHSELNMSSLELGDSALYFCASSLGTRGLGEQYFGPGTRLTVT.

The chain employs TRBV5-1 and TRBJ2-3; 7 bases are shared with TRBD1. The CDR3 consists of 13 residues. From germline, CDR1 is SGHRS and CDR2 YFSETQ. Unmatched junction bases numbered 7, after V lost 4 bases and J lost 8 bases. The CDR3 is CASSPGTEITQYF. In nucleotides, the CDR3 is TGCGCCAGCAGCCCGGGGACAGAAATTACGCAGTATTTT.

This chain uses TRBV3-1 (or the pseudogene TRBV3-2) with TRBJ2-6; no clear D. V was pared by 4 bases and J by 0 bases, with 7 bases between. The CDR3 is made up of 15 amino acids. The germline CDR1 and CDR2 sequences are LGHDT and YNNKEL (reference sequence). Written as DNA, the CDR3 is TGTGCCAGCAGCCCCCCGGTCTCTGGGGCCAACGTCCTGACTTTC. This gives the protein CASSPPVSGANVLTF.

This clone was seen a handful of times. The chain uses TRBV3-1 (or the pseudogene TRBV3-2) and TRBJ1-1; no definite D call. The CDR3 loop spans 12 amino acids. Per germline, CDR1 LGHDT and CDR2 YNNKEL (reference sequence). Trimming pared 3 bases from V and 10 bases from J, leaving 12 bases between. The CDR3 DNA sequence: TGTGCCAGCAGCCAGTCCCCGTATCGAGCTTTCTTT. This sequence encodes CASSQSPYRAFF.

This rearrangement joins TRBV4-1 to TRBJ2-7; weak D call: TRBD2 (6 bases). V was shortened by 4 bases and J by 2 bases, with 18 bases between the two germline ends. Germline CDR1 reads MGHRA; CDR2 reads YSYEKL. The CDR3 length is 16 residues. The chain's CDR3 is CASSRSFRDLAYEQYF. The DNA for the CDR3 is TGCGCCAGCAGCCGGTCCTTCCGGGACTTAGCCTACGAGCAGTACTTC.

Regarding this clone: A single base separates this from a much larger clone, so it may be a read error. The genes are TRBV2 and TRBJ1-6; the D is unclear. The CDR3 covers 13 residues. Germline assignment: CDR1 SNHLY and CDR2 FYNNEI. Trimming pared 7 bases from V and 11 bases from J, leaving 15 bases between. In nucleotides, the CDR3 is TGTGCCAGCATGCAACACCCGCCAACACCCCTCCACTTT. Translated: CASMQHPPTPLHF.

The V and J genes are TRBV15 and TRBJ2-4; possible D gene TRBD1, 5 bases. Trimming shortened V by 1 base and J by 5 bases, and 12 bases separated the two germline ends. CDR1 is LNHNV, CDR2 YYDKDF, per germline (reference sequence). The CDR3 spans 15 residues. CDR3 sequence (DNA): TGTGCCACCAGCAGAGCTAGACAGATGGAAAACATTCAGTACTTC. It translates to CATSRARQMENIQYF.

This clone was seen once. The chain is built from TRBV24-1 and TRBJ2-3; 12 bases are shared with TRBD2. This CDR3 has 17 amino acids. The ends lost 3 bases at V and 5 bases at J; junction bases unmatched: 8. Germline V CDR1 and CDR2: KGHDR, SFDVKD. CDR3 in DNA: TGTGCCACCAGTGATGCGACTAGCGGGGGAAGCCTAGATACGCAGTATTTT. Residues: CATSDATSGGSLDTQYF.

The chain joins TRBV2 to TRBJ2-7, with D possibly being TRBD1 (5 bases). The V end was cut by 3 bases, the J end by 6 bases, with 9 bases between. The CDR3 totals 12 residues. CDR1 and CDR2 from the germline V gene are SNHLY and FYNNEI. CDR3 loop: CASSEVTVEQYF. The CDR3 DNA is TGTGCCAGCAGTGAGGTGACAGTCGAGCAGTACTTC. Based on the CDR3 plus reference TRBV2 and TRBJ2-7, the full variable domain is EPEVTQTPSHQVTQMGQEVILRCVPISNHLYFYWYRQILGQKVEFLVSFYNNEISEKSEIFDDQFSVERPDGSNFTLKIRSTKLEDSAMYFCASSEVTVEQYFGPGTRLTVT.

V and J are TRBV5-4 and TRBJ2-1; the match to TRBD2 covers 8 bases. Germline CDR1 and CDR2: SGHNT and YYREEE (reference sequence). The CDR3 has 17 residues. Trimming took 4 bases from V and 9 from J; bases not matched to a gene: 18. CDR3 sequence (DNA): TGTGCCAGCAGCCCAGGTGGGAGAGCGGGGGCCCGGGGTGAGCAGTTCTTC. It specifies CASSPGGRAGARGEQFF.